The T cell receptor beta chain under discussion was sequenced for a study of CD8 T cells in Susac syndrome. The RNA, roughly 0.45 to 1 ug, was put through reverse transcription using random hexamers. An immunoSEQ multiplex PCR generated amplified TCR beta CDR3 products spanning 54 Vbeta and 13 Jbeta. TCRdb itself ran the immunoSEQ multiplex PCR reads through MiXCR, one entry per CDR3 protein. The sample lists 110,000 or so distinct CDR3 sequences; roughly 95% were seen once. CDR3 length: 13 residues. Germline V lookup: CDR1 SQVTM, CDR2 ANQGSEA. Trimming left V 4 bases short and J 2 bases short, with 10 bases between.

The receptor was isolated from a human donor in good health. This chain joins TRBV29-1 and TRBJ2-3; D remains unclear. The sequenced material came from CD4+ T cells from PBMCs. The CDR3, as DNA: TGCAGCGTTGCAATGGATATCACAGATACGCAGTATTTT. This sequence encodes CSVAMDITDTQYF.